This T cell receptor (beta chain) is from a study of T-cell memory formation after mild COVID-19. Regarding the study as a whole: Still unconfirmed is whether the second-wave clones peaking on day 37 recognized SARS-CoV-2.

The germline V gene has CDR1 SGHRS and CDR2 YFSETQ. The CDR3 is 17 residues long. The trim removed 4 bases at V and 5 bases at J, leaving 16 bases unmatched. A note on this clonotype: The antigen remains undetermined.

TCRdb redid the calling of the 5' RACE reads with MiXCR, one entry per CDR3 protein. Of approximately 430,000 distinct CDR3 sequences detected, 23% appear once; the ten largest clones hold under 15%. The genes are TRBV5-1 and TRBJ1-1; 8 bases are a match to TRBD1. The clonotype was recovered from an adult woman who had mild COVID-19 (a few samples of this study predate the infection). Cell type and time point are not known. Material: PBMCs or a T cell subset sorted from them (not recorded which). CDR3 sequence: CASSPGTGPLGWTEAFF. CDR3 nucleotides: TGCGCCAGCAGCCCCGGGACAGGACCTTTGGGGTGGACTGAAGCTTTCTTT.